This passage covers 5 T cell receptor beta chains from one sample sequenced in a study of shared clonotypes between healthy human individuals. The method was immunoSEQ multiplex PCR; TCRdb's version includes in-frame clones alone and lacks a portion of them. The table has around 1.6 million clones, 95% to 99% seen once. Sequenced: naive CD4+ T cells sorted from blood. The subset denotes: CD45RA+ positively selected. Receptors were obtained from a man younger than 45 in good health.

V is TRBV5-1 and J is TRBJ2-7; TRBD1 matches at 8 bases. Unmatched junction bases numbered 4, after V lost 5 bases and J lost 3 bases. This CDR3 contains 13 residues. CDR1 and CDR2 from the germline V gene are SGHRS and YFSETQ. The chain's CDR3 is CASRTGQVYEQYF. In DNA form, the CDR3 reads TGCGCCAGCAGGACGGGACAGGTCTACGAGCAGTACTTC.

V and J are TRBV5-1 and TRBJ2-2; unclear D gene. Germline loops: CDR1 SGHRS, CDR2 YFSETQ. This CDR3 region has 15 residues. With 1 base removed from V and 4 bases from J, the gap between germline ends came to 11 bases. The chain's CDR3 is CASSLSVGSTGELFF. CDR3 nucleotide sequence: TGCGCCAGCAGCTTGTCAGTGGGGTCCACCGGGGAGCTGTTTTTT.

This rearrangement joins TRBV7-2 to TRBJ2-3, with unresolved D. The germline gives CDR1 SGHTA, CDR2 FQGNSA. V was trimmed by 1 base and J by 5 bases, leaving 10 bases between them. This CDR3 contains 14 residues. CDR3 bases: TGTGCCAGCAGCTTAGAAGTCCGGAGAGATACGCAGTATTTT. Its protein is CASSLEVRRDTQYF.

In its sample, this clone was seen once. J is TRBJ1-5 and V is TRBV19, with D possibly matching TRBD1 (6 bases). Germline V gene lookup returns CDR1 LNHDA and CDR2 SQIVND (reference sequence). V lost 5 bases to trimming and J lost 3 bases, with 14 bases between them. The CDR3 loop spans 15 amino acids. CDR3 nucleotides: TGTGCCAGTAGTTTCAGGGGCGCGCTCAATCAGCCCCAGCATTTT. It translates to CASSFRGALNQPQHF.

The rearrangement uses TRBV5-5 and TRBJ2-5, with D possibly being TRBD1 (5 bases). Germline V gene lookup returns CDR1 SGHKS and CDR2 YYEKEE (reference sequence). This CDR3 contains 16 residues. The V end was cut by 1 base, the J end by 3 bases, with 16 bases between. DNA for the CDR3: TGTGCCAGCAGCTTGACCCTGACAGAATGGGAAGAGACCCAGTACTTC. As protein: CASSLTLTEWEETQYF. Full variable domain (remainder filled in from reference TRBV5-5 and TRBJ2-5): DAGVTQSPTHLIKTRGQQVTLRCSPISGHKSVSWYQQVLGQGPQFIFQYYEKEERGRGNFPDRFSARQFPNYSSELNVNALLLGDSALYLCASSLTLTEWEETQYFGPGTRLLVL.